The 20 T cell receptor beta chains presented below share a single source sample, sequenced in a study of blood T cell repertoires in COVID-19. Produced via immunoSEQ multiplex PCR; TCRdb's table is partial and in-frame only. The sample yields some 340,000 clones, 90% seen once. Sequenced input: PBMCs or T cells enriched from blood (not recorded which). The receptor source for this set is a woman in her twenties or thirties who had been exposed to COVID-19.

This rearrangement joins TRBV24-1 to TRBJ1-5; 8 nucleotides line up with TRBD1. The CDR3 loop spans 16 amino acids. Trimming cost V 5 bases and J 6 bases; bases outside gene matches: 11. The germline gives CDR1 KGHDR, CDR2 SFDVKD. The CDR3 protein is CATSAGGQGAGQPQHF. CDR3 DNA: TGTGCCACCAGTGCTGGGGGGCAGGGGGCCGGTCAGCCCCAGCATTTT.

V and J are TRBV18 and TRBJ1-2; D unclear. The CDR3 has 15 amino acids. The germline V gene encodes CDR1 KGHSH and CDR2 LQKENI. Trimming took off 2 bases at V and 4 bases at J, with 14 bases between the two ends. CDR3 sequence reads: CASSPGEGGLYGYTF. The CDR3 region has the DNA TGTGCCAGCTCACCAGGGGAGGGAGGACTCTATGGCTACACCTTC.

A single count supports this clone. V and J are TRBV27 and TRBJ1-1; D not certain. Germline CDR1 is MNHEY and CDR2 is SMNVEV (reference sequence). The CDR3 runs to 15 residues. Trimming shortened V by 2 bases and J by 5 bases, and 15 bases separated the two germline ends. CDR3 nucleotides: TGTGCCAGCAGTTTAGTTATGGGCGCGAGTACTGAAGCTTTCTTT. This encodes CASSLVMGASTEAFF.

The chain has TRBV6-5 and TRBJ1-6; perhaps TRBD1 as D (6 bases). The CDR3 totals 14 residues. Germline CDR1 reads MNHEY; CDR2 reads SVGAGI. Trimming took 5 bases from V and 7 from J, leaving 12 bases between them. The CDR3 sequence is CASSNTGFNSPLHF. Written as DNA, the CDR3 is TGTGCCAGCAGTAATACAGGGTTCAATTCACCCCTCCACTTT.

V and J are TRBV9 and TRBJ1-4; 7 bases are shared with TRBD1. Trimming at V came to 3 bases and at J to 4 bases, leaving 6 bases not matched to a gene. Germline V lookup: CDR1 SGDLS, CDR2 YYNGEE. The CDR3 loop spans 15 amino acids. The CDR3 nucleotides read TGTGCCAGCAGCGGTGGGACAGCAAATAATGAAAAACTGTTTTTT. Its translation is CASSGGTANNEKLFF.

The CDR3, as DNA: TGTGCCACCAGCAGAGATCGCGGGGGGGATACGCAGTATTTT. Residues: CATSRDRGGDTQYF. The chain couples TRBV15 to TRBJ2-3, with TRBD2 matching over 8 bases. The junction had 2 bases not matched to a gene; V was cut back by 0 bases and J by 6 bases. Germline values: CDR1 LNHNV, CDR2 YYDKDF (reference sequence). The CDR3 has 14 amino acids.

The V gene is TRBV12-3 or TRBV12-4, the J gene TRBJ2-1; a possible D gene is TRBD2 (5 bases). The V end lost 6 bases, the J end lost 3 bases, and 9 bases lay between the germline ends. This CDR3 has 13 residues. Written as DNA, the CDR3 is TGTGCCAGCAGACGAGGGTTCTACAATGAGCAGTTCTTC. Encoded protein: CASRRGFYNEQFF.

This sequence joins TRBV19 and TRBJ1-2; D might be TRBD1 (5 bases). From germline, CDR1 is LNHDA and CDR2 SQIVND (reference sequence). Trimming pared 6 bases from V and 8 bases from J, leaving 16 bases between. This CDR3 contains 13 residues. CDR3 bases: TGTGCCAGTAGATCTCAGGGTTTGCCGGGCTACACCTTC. Protein product: CASRSQGLPGYTF.

The chain combines TRBV5-1 with TRBJ2-7; 12 positions agree with TRBD2. The CDR3 contains 17 residues. Losses at the gene ends were 5 bases for V and 3 bases for J; bases not matched to a gene: 12. Per germline, CDR1 SGHRS and CDR2 YFSETQ. CDR3 sequence: CASRPGLLAGGGYEQYF. The CDR3 DNA follows: TGCGCCAGCAGACCAGGTTTACTAGCGGGGGGTGGCTACGAGCAGTACTTC.

CDR3 coding DNA: TGTGCCAGCAGCTTAATGCGGGGGACCGGGGAGCTGTTTTTT. Amino acid sequence: CASSLMRGTGELFF. The V call is TRBV7-2, the J call TRBJ2-2, with TRBD2 matching over 7 bases. Unmatched junction bases numbered 2, after V lost 2 bases and J lost 5 bases. CDR3 length: 14 residues. The germline gives CDR1 SGHTA, CDR2 FQGNSA.

The V and J genes are TRBV5-4 and TRBJ2-3; maybe TRBD1 (6 bases). The CDR3 is 16 amino acids. The germline gives CDR1 SGHNT, CDR2 YYREEE (reference sequence). V lost 0 bases and J lost 0, with 11 bases in between. The CDR3 sequence is CASSLAGQASTDTQYF. The DNA of the CDR3 is TGTGCCAGCAGCTTGGCGGGACAAGCTAGCACAGATACGCAGTATTTT.

This chain links TRBV7-8 with TRBJ1-5, with TRBD1 as a possible D gene (5 bases). The germline V and J ends were trimmed by 1 base and 5 bases, with 12 bases remaining between them. This CDR3 comprises 15 residues. Germline loops: CDR1 SGHVS, CDR2 FQNEAQ. CDR3 coding DNA: TGTGCCAGCAGCTTAGGGACACTTTTATATCAGCCCCAGCATTTT. Its protein product is CASSLGTLLYQPQHF.

V gene TRBV5-1 combines with J gene TRBJ1-2, with 7 bases fitting TRBD1. V lost 2 bases to trimming and J lost 3 bases; unmatched junction nucleotides: 1. Germline values: CDR1 SGHRS, CDR2 YFSETQ. The CDR3 spans 13 residues. This chain's CDR3 is CASSLGTDYGYTF. The CDR3, as DNA: TGCGCCAGCAGCTTAGGGACAGACTATGGCTACACCTTC.

The chain recombines TRBV5-1 with TRBJ1-3, with D perhaps TRBD1 (6 bases). The CDR3 totals 14 residues. Germline values: CDR1 SGHRS, CDR2 YFSETQ. V was cut by 4 bases and J by 0 bases, with 8 bases left in between. The CDR3 DNA reads TGCGCCAGCAGCCCAGGGGACTCTGGAAACACCATATATTTT. It yields the protein CASSPGDSGNTIYF.

The chain has TRBV6-5 and TRBJ2-3; 8 bases align to TRBD1. The CDR3 runs 14 residues. Germline V CDR1 and CDR2: MNHEY, SVGAGI. V lost 8 bases, J lost 4 bases, and 8 bases stayed unmatched. CDR3 in DNA: TGTGCCAGCGGGGCAGGGGGCCTTGCAGATACGCAGTATTTT. Amino acid sequence: CASGAGGLADTQYF.

This sequence joins TRBV5-4 and TRBJ2-1; 8 bases are a match to TRBD1. CDR1 SGHNT and CDR2 YYREEE come from the germline V gene (reference sequence). This CDR3 region has 15 residues. V shed 4 bases and J 3 bases; nucleotides not matched to a gene: 6. CDR3 sequence (DNA): TGTGCCAGCAGCCCGACAGGGGCTGGCTACAATGAGCAGTTCTTC. It codes for CASSPTGAGYNEQFF.

This sequence joins TRBV5-6 and TRBJ2-1; D ambiguous. Trimming took 3 bases from V and 5 from J, leaving 3 bases between them. The CDR3 extends over 11 amino acids. Germline V CDR1 and CDR2: SGHDT, YYEEEE. The CDR3 protein is CASSYNNEQFF. Here the CDR3 DNA reads TGTGCCAGCAGCTATAACAATGAGCAGTTCTTC.

As for this clone: Other DNA sequences in this specimen translate into the identical CDR3. The V and J genes are TRBV7-3 and TRBJ2-3; 7 nucleotides line up with TRBD1. Germline assignment: CDR1 SGHTA and CDR2 FQGTGA. The CDR3 runs 15 residues. Unmatched junction bases numbered 3, after V lost 1 base and J lost 2 bases. The CDR3 DNA follows: TGTGCCAGCAGCTTAATAGGGGGCTTCACAGATACGCAGTATTTT. It specifies CASSLIGGFTDTQYF.

CDR3 sequence reads: CASSLQGQAYTEAFF. CDR3 nucleotide sequence: TGTGCCAGCAGCCTCCAGGGACAGGCATACACTGAAGCTTTCTTT. The gene calls are TRBV7-2 and TRBJ1-1; 8 bases match TRBD1. There are 15 residues in the CDR3. After removal of 5 bases from V and 3 bases from J, the junction contained 8 bases not matched to a gene. Germline-derived CDR1 and CDR2 are SGHTA and FQGNSA.

The chain joins TRBV2 to TRBJ1-1, with 8 nucleotides matching TRBD1. This CDR3 region has 13 residues. J gave up 6 bases and V 5 bases, and 5 bases lay outside the gene matches. Germline lookup yields CDR1 SNHLY and CDR2 FYNNEI. The CDR3 sequence is CASSRGQGSEAFF. The CDR3 DNA sequence: TGTGCCAGCAGTCGAGGACAGGGATCTGAAGCTTTCTTT.